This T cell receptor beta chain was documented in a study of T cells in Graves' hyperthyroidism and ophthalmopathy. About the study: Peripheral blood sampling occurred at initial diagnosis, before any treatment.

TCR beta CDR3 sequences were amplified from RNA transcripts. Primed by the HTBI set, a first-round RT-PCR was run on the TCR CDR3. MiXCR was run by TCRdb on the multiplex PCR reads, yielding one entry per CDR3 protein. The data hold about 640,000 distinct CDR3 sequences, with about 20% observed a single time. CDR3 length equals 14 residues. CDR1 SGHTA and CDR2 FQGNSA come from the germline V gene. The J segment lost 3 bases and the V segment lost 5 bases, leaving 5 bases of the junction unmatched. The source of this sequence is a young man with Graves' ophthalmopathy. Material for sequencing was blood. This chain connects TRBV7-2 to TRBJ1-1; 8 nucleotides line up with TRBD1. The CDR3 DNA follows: TGTGCCAGCAGCCCCCGGACAGGGCACACTGAAGCTTTCTTT. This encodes CASSPRTGHTEAFF.